This T cell receptor (beta chain) was captured by sequencing in a study of cytotoxic CD8 clonotypes in ibrutinib-treated CLL. Germline-derived CDR1 and CDR2 are SGHNT and YYREEE (reference sequence). V was trimmed by 0 bases and J by 6 bases, leaving 15 bases between them. This CDR3 has 15 residues. The assay was immunoSEQ multiplex PCR, and TCRdb's table has in-frame clones only and misses some. The sample yields almost 250,000 clones, under 75% seen once. This receptor was obtained from a human donor with chronic lymphocytic leukemia. This specimen consisted of PBMCs, obtained after 24 months of ibrutinib treatment. The J gene is TRBJ1-1, the V gene TRBV5-4; possible D gene TRBD1, 5 bases. The CDR3 DNA is TGTGCCAGCAGCTTGGGGAGGGTCTCGGGGGCTGAAGCTTTCTTT. This encodes CASSLGRVSGAEAFF. Variable domain in full (rest from reference TRBV5-4 and TRBJ1-1): ETGVTQSPTHLIKTRGQQVTLRCSSQSGHNTVSWYQQALGQGPQFIFQYYREEENGRGNFPPRFSGLQFPNYSSELNVNALELDDSALYLCASSLGRVSGAEAFFGQGTRLTVV.